The 2 T cell receptor beta chains below all came from one sample that was sequenced in a study of T-cell memory formation after mild COVID-19. TCRdb passed the 5' RACE reads through MiXCR, listing each CDR3 protein once. The sample has hundreds of thousands of distinct CDR3 sequences, under 20% seen once. The sequencing sample was made of PBMCs or a T cell subset sorted from them (not recorded which). The source is an adult woman who had mild COVID-19 (a few samples of this study predate the infection). Cell type and time point are not known.

The J gene is TRBJ2-2, the V gene TRBV19; no reliable D call. Germline V gene sequence: CDR1 LNHDA, CDR2 SQIVND (reference sequence). Deletions cut 3 bases from V and 1 base from J, with 6 bases between. The length of the CDR3 is 14 residues. The CDR3 DNA reads TGTGCCAGTAGTATTTTAGGGAACACCGGGGAGCTGTTTTTT. The encoded protein is CASSILGNTGELFF.

Only a few counts were recorded for this clonotype. V is TRBV5-1 and J is TRBJ2-5; TRBD1 agrees at 8 bases. From germline, CDR1 is SGHRS and CDR2 YFSETQ. The CDR3 contains 14 residues. V gave up 3 bases and J gave up 5 bases; unmatched junction bases: 6. In DNA form, the CDR3 reads TGCGCCAGCAGCTACGGACAGGGTTGGGAGACCCAGTACTTC. It translates to CASSYGQGWETQYF.